This T cell receptor (beta chain) was sequenced for a study of CD8+CD57+ T cells in acquired aplastic anemia. Notes on this clonotype: Its target is unknown.

Points from the study as a whole: No significant patient-versus-control difference appeared in CD8+ Simpson's diversity. In common between the patients and the controls were approximately 28 CD8+ CDR3 sequences.

Genomic DNA templated the TCR beta VDJ and CDR3 profiling. TCRdb ran MiXCR on the reads and lists one entry per CDR3 protein. The sample records roughly 130,000 distinct CDR3 sequences, about 46% being singletons. The CDR3 covers 14 residues. Trimming stripped 1 base from V and 8 bases from J, with 14 bases between. Germline CDR1 reads MGHDK; CDR2 reads SYGVNS. The receptor's source is a human donor in good health, serving as a control. V usage is TRBV25-1 and J usage is TRBJ1-2, with a possible D match to TRBD1 (6 bases). The material sequenced was sorted CD4+, CD8+, or CD8+CD57+ T cells (not recorded which) from PBMCs. CDR3 sequence reads: CASSESGTSAGYTF. As DNA, the CDR3 is TGTGCCAGCAGTGAATCGGGGACATCCGCGGGCTACACCTTC.